This TCR beta chain was recorded in a study of control samples from healthy donors and cancer patients (dated by TCRdb to the early 2020s). The library came from the immunoSEQ multiplex PCR assay. TCRdb holds this immuneACCESS table with in-frame rearrangements only. Some clones are missing; in checked studies, unresolved V genes explain under half, and the rest has no known cause. Within this sample are around 74,000 clones, with 85% to 95% of them counted one time only. The ten largest account for almost 6% of the sample. Germline trimming amounts to 5 bases on V and 0 bases on J, with 6 as the count of junction bases outside the gene matches. CDR1 MDHEN and CDR2 SYDVKM were looked up in the germline V gene. The CDR3 contains 15 residues, cysteine and phenylalanine counted. Only CDR3 DNA is held: 45 bases, read in frame from base 1. As to this clone: The antigen it recognizes is unknown. Qualities for individual bases were not recorded, and no much larger clone is one base off.

Sequencing input: blood. The sequence derives from a woman in her sixties in good health. Recombination joined TRBV28 with TRBJ2-7; 8 central bases correspond to TRBD1. Here is the DNA: TGTGCCAGCAGTGGTTACAGGGGGAGCTCCTACGAGCAGTACTTC. Translated, this is CASSGYRGSSYEQYF. The entire variable domain, with the stretches around the CDR3 drawn from the reference TRBV28 and TRBJ2-7 proteins, is DVKVTQSSRYLVKRTGEKVFLECVQDMDHENMFWYRQDPGLGLRLIYFSYDVKMKEKGDIPEGYSVSREKKERFSLILESASTNQTSMYLCASSGYRGSSYEQYFGPGTRLTVT.